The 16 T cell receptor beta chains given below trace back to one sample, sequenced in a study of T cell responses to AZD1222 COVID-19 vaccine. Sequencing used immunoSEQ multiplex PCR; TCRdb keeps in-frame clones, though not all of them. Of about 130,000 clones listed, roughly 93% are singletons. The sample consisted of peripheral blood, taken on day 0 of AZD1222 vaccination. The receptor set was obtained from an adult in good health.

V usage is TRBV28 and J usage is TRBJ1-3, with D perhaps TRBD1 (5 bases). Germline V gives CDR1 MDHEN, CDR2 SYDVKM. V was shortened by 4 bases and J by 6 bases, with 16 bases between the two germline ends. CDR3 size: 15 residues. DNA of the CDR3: TGTGCCAGCAGTTGGGGCAGGGATGCCGAAAACACCATATATTTT. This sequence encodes CASSWGRDAENTIYF.

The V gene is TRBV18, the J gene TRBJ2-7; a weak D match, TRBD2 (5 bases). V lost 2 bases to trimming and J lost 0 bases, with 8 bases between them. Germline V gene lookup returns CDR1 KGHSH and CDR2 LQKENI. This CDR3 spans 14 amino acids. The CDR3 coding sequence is TGTGCCAGCTCACCATATAGCGCCTCCTACGAGCAGTACTTC. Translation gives CASSPYSASYEQYF.

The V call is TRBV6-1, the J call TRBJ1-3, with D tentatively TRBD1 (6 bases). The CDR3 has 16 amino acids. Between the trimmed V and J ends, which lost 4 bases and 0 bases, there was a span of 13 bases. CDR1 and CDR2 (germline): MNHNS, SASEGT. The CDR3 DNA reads TGTGCCAGCAGTGTCGACAGGTTCCCCTCTGGAAACACCATATATTTT. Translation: CASSVDRFPSGNTIYF.

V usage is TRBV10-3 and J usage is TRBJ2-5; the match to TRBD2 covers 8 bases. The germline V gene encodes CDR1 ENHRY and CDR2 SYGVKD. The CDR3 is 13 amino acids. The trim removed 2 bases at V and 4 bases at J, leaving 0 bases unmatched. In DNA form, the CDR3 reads TGTGCCATCAGTGAGCGGGAGGGAGAGACCCAGTACTTC. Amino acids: CAISEREGETQYF.

CDR3 sequence (DNA): TGTGCCAGCAGCCAAGACCCTAGCGGGCCCGGGGAGCTGTTTTTT. It translates to CASSQDPSGPGELFF. The J gene is TRBJ2-2, the V gene TRBV4-2, with 8 bases that match TRBD2. Germline V CDR1 and CDR2: LGHNA, YNFKEQ. Losses at the gene ends were 0 bases for V and 6 bases for J; bases not matched to a gene: 3. The CDR3 covers 15 residues.

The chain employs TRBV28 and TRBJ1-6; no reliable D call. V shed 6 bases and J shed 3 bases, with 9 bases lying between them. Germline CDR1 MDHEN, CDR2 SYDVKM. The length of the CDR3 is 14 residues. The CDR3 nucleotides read TGTGCCAGCAGATCGGACGGCTATAATTCACCCCTCCACTTT. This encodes CASRSDGYNSPLHF.

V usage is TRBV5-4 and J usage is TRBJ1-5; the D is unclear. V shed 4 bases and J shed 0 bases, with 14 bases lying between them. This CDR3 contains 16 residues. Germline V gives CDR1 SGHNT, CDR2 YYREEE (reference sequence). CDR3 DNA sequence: TGTGCCAGCAGCCGCGAGCGACTGAGTAGCAATCAGCCCCAGCATTTT. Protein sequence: CASSRERLSSNQPQHF.

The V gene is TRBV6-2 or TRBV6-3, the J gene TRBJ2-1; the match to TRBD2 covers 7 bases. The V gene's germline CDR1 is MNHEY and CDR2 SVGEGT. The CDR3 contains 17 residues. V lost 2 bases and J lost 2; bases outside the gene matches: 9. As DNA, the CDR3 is TGTGCCAGCAGTTACGTTAGCTCCGGGACTACCTACAATGAGCAGTTCTTC. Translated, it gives CASSYVSSGTTYNEQFF.

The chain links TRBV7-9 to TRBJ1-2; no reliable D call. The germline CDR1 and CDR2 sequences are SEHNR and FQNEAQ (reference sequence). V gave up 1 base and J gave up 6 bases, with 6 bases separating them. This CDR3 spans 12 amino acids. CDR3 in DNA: TGTGCCAGCAGCTTAGACGGCCATGGCTACACCTTC. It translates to CASSLDGHGYTF.

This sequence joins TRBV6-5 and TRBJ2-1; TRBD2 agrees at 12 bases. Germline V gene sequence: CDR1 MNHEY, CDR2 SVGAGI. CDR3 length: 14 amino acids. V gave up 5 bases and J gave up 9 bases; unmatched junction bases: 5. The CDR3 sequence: CASSRASGRGEQFF. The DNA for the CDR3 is TGTGCCAGCAGTCGGGCTAGCGGGAGGGGTGAGCAGTTCTTC.

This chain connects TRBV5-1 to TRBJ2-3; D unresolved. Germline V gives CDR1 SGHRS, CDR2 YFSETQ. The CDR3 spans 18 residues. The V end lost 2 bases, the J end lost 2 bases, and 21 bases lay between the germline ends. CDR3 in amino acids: CASSFSLGTGTPTDTQYF. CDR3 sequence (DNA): TGCGCCAGCAGCTTTAGTTTAGGAACGGGCACTCCCACAGATACGCAGTATTTT.

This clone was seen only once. CDR3 loop: CAISDRGVDSPLHF. The CDR3 DNA is TGTGCCATCAGTGACAGGGGCGTAGATTCACCCCTCCACTTT. V gene TRBV10-3 combines with J gene TRBJ1-6; D possibly corresponds to TRBD1 (6 bases). Germline-derived CDR1 and CDR2 are ENHRY and SYGVKD. V was cut by 3 bases and J by 8 bases, with 11 bases left in between. The CDR3 length is 14 residues.

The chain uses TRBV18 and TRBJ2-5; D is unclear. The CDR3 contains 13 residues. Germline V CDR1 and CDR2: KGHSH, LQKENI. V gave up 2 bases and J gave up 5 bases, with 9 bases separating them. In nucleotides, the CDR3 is TGTGCCAGCTCACCAAGGGAATCCGAGACCCAGTACTTC. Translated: CASSPRESETQYF. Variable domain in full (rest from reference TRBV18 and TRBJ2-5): NAGVMQNPRHLVRRRGQEARLRCSPMKGHSHVYWYRQLPEEGLKFMVYLQKENIIDESGMPKERFSAEFPKEGPSILRIQQVVRGDSAAYFCASSPRESETQYFGPGTRLLVL.

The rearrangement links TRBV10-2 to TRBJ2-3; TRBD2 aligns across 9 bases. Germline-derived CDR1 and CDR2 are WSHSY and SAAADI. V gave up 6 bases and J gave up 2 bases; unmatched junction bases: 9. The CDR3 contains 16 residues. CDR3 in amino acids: CASRISTSGYTDTQYF. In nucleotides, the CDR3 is TGCGCCAGCAGGATTTCGACTAGCGGATACACAGATACGCAGTATTTT.

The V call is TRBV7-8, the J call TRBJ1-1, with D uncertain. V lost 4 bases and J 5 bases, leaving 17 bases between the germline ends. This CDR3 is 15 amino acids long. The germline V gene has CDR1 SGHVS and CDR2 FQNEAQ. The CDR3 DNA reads TGTGCCAGCAGCTCGGGTGGAGGGCTAGGAACTGAAGCTTTCTTT. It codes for CASSSGGGLGTEAFF.

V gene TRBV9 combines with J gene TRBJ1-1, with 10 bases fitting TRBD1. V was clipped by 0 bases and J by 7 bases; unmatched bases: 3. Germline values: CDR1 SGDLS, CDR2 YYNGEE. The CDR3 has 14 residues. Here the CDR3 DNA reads TGTGCCAGCAGCGTAGGGGGACAGGGGAATGAAGCTTTCTTT. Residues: CASSVGGQGNEAFF.